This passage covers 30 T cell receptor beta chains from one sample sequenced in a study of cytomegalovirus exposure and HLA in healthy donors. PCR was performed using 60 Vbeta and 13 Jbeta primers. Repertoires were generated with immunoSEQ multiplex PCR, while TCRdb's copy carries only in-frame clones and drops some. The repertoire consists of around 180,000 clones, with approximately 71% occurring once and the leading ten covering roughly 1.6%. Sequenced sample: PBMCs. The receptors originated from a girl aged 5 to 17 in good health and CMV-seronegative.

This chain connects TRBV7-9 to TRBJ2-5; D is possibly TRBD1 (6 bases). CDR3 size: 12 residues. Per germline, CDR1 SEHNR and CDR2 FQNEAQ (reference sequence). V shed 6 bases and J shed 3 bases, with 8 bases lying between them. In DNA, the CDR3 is TGTGCCAGCAGTGACAGGAAAGAGACCCAGTACTTC. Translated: CASSDRKETQYF.

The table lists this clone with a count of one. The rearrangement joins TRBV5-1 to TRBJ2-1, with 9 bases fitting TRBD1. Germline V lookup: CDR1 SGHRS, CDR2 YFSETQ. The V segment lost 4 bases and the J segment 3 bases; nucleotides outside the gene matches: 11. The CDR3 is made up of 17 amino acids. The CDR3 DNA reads TGCGCCAGCAGCGCCCAACCCCCGGGACAGGGCTACAATGAGCAGTTCTTC. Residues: CASSAQPPGQGYNEQFF.

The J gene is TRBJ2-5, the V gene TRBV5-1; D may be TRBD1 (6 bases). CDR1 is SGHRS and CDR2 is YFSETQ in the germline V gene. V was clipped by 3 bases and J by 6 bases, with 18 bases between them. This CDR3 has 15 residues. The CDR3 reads CASSSRDTPLKTQYF. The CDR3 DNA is TGCGCCAGCAGCTCCCGGGACACCCCCTTGAAGACCCAGTACTTC.

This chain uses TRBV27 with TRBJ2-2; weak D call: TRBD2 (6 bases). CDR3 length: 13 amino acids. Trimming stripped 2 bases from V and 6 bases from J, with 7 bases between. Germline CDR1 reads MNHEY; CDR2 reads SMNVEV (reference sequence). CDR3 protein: CASSLGGPGELFF. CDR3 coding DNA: TGTGCCAGCAGTTTAGGAGGGCCCGGGGAGCTGTTTTTT.

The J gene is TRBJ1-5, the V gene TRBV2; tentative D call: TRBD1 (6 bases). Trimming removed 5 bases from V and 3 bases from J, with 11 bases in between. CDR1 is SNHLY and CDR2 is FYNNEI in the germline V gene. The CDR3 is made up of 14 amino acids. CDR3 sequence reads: CASSPGTHNQPQHF. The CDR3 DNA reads TGTGCCAGCAGTCCTGGGACACACAATCAGCCCCAGCATTTT.

The CDR3 loop is CASSPPNLGGDQPQHF. The CDR3 nucleotides read TGTGCCAGCTCACCACCGAATCTAGGGGGGGATCAGCCCCAGCATTTT. The rearrangement links TRBV18 to TRBJ1-5, with a tentative D call TRBD1 (6 bases). The ends were cut back, 0 bases at V and 5 bases at J, with 14 bases in the middle. The CDR3 runs 16 residues. Germline V gene data show CDR1 as KGHSH and CDR2 as LQKENI. Using reference TRBV18 and TRBJ1-5 for the parts outside the CDR3, the full variable domain is NAGVMQNPRHLVRRRGQEARLRCSPMKGHSHVYWYRQLPEEGLKFMVYLQKENIIDESGMPKERFSAEFPKEGPSILRIQQVVRGDSAAYFCASSPPNLGGDQPQHFGDGTRLSIL.

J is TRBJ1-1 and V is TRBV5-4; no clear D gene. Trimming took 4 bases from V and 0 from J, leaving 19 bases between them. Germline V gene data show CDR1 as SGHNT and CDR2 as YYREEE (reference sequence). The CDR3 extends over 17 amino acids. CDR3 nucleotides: TGTGCCAGCAGCCCGGATCCCGGGTGGCCGATGAACACTGAAGCTTTCTTT. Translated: CASSPDPGWPMNTEAFF.

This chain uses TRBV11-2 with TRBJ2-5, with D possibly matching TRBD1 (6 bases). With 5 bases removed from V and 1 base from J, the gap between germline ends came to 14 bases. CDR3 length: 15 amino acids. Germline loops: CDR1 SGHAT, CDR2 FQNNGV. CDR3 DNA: TGTGCCAGCAGCCCGGCCGGACAGCCCCAAGAGACCCAGTACTTC. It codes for CASSPAGQPQETQYF. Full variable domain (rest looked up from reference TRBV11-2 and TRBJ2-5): EAGVAQSPRYKIIEKRQSVAFWCNPISGHATLYWYQQILGQGPKLLIQFQNNGVVDDSQLPKDRFSAERLKGVDSTLKIQPAKLEDSAVYLCASSPAGQPQETQYFGPGTRLLVL.

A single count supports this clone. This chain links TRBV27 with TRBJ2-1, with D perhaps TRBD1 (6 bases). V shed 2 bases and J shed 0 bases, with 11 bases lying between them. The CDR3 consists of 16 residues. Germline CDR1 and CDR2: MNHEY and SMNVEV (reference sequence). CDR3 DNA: TGTGCCAGCAGTTTAATAGGGGGACGCTCCTACAATGAGCAGTTCTTC. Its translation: CASSLIGGRSYNEQFF.

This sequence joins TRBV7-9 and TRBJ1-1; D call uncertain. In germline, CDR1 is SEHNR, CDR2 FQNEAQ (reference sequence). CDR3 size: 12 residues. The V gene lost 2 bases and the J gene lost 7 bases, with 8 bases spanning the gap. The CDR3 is CASSLSEGEAFF. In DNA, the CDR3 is TGTGCCAGCAGCTTATCAGAGGGTGAAGCTTTCTTT.

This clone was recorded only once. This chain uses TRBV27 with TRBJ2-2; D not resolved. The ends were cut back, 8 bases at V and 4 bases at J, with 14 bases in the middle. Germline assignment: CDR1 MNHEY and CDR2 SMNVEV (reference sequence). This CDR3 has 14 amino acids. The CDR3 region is CASATGYPTGELFF. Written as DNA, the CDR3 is TGTGCCAGCGCCACCGGGTACCCCACCGGGGAGCTGTTTTTT.

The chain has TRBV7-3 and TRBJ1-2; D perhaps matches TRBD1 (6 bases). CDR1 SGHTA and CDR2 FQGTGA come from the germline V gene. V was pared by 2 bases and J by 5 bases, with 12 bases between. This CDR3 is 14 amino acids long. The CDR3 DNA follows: TGTGCCAGCAGCTTATCGACAGGACCATATGGCTACACCTTC. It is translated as CASSLSTGPYGYTF.

The CDR3 region has the DNA TGTGCCAGCAGCTTAGGGGGACAGGTGAGCGAGGACACTGAAGCTTTCTTT. Its protein is CASSLGGQVSEDTEAFF. The chain recombines TRBV7-9 with TRBJ1-1; 8 bases are a match to TRBD1. The CDR3 has 17 residues. J gave up 3 bases and V 1 base, and 10 bases lay outside the gene matches. Per germline, CDR1 SEHNR and CDR2 FQNEAQ (reference sequence).

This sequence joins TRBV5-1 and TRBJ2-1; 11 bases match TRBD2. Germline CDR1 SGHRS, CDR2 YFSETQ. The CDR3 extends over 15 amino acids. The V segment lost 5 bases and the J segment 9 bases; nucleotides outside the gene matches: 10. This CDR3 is CASRTVAGGQGEQFF. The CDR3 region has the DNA TGCGCCAGCAGGACTGTAGCGGGGGGGCAGGGTGAGCAGTTCTTC.

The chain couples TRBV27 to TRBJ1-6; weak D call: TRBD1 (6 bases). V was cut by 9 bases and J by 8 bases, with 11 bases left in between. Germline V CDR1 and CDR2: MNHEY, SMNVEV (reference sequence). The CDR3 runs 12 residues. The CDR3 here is CASGQTDSPLHF. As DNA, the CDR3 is TGTGCCAGTGGACAGACAGATTCACCCCTCCACTTT.

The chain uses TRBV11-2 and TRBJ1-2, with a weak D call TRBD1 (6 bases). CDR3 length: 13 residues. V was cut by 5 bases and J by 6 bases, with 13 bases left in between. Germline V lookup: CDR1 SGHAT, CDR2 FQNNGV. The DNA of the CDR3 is TGTGCCAGCAGCGCCTCAGGGACAAATGGCTACACCTTC. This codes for CASSASGTNGYTF.

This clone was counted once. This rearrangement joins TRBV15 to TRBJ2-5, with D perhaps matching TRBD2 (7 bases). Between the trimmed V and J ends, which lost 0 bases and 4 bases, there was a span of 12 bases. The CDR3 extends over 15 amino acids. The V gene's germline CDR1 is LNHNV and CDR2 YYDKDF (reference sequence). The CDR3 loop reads CATSRDRGARETQYF. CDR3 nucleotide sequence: TGTGCCACCAGCAGAGATCGGGGGGCGCGAGAGACCCAGTACTTC.

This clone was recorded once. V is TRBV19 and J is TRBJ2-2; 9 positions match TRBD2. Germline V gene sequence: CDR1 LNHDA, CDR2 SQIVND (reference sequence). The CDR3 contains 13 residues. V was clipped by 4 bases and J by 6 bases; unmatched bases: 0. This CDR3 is CASSSGGAGELFF. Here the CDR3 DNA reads TGTGCCAGTAGTAGCGGGGGGGCCGGGGAGCTGTTTTTT.

The chain's CDR3 is CASSFPGQGVEPQHF. As DNA, the CDR3 is TGTGCCAGTAGTTTCCCGGGACAGGGCGTGGAGCCCCAGCATTTT. The rearrangement uses TRBV19 and TRBJ1-5, with 9 bases aligning to TRBD1. This CDR3 comprises 15 residues. V shed 5 bases, J shed 8 bases, and the junction held 10 bases outside the gene matches. Germline V gene sequence: CDR1 LNHDA, CDR2 SQIVND (reference sequence). Full variable domain (outside the CDR3, taken from reference TRBV19 and TRBJ1-5): DGGITQSPKYLFRKEGQNVTLSCEQNLNHDAMYWYRQDPGQGLRLIYYSQIVNDFQKGDIAEGYSVSREKKESFPLTVTSAQKNPTAFYLCASSFPGQGVEPQHFGDGTRLSIL.

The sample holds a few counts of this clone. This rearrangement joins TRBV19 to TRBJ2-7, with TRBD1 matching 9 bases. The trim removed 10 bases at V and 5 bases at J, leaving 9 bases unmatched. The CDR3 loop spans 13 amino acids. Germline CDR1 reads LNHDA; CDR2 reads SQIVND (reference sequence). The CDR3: CATSDRGVHEQYF. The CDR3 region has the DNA TGTGCCACCTCGGACAGGGGTGTACACGAGCAGTACTTC.

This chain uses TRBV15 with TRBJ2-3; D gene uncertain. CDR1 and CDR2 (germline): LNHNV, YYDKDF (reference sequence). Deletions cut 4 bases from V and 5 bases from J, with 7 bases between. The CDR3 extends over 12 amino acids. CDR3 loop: CATSTRVDTQYF. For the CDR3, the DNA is TGTGCCACCAGCACTCGGGTAGATACGCAGTATTTT.

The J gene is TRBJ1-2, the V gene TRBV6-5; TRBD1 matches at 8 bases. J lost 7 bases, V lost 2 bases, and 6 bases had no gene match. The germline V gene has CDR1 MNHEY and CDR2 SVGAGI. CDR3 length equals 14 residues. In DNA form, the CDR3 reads TGTGCCAGCAGTTACGGCCAGGGGGCGCGTGGCTACACCTTC. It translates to CASSYGQGARGYTF.

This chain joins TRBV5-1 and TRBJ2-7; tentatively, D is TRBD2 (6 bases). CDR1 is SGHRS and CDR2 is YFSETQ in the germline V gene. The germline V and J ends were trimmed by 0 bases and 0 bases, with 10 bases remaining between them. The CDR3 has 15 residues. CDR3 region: CASSLARGSSYEQYF. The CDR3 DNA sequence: TGCGCCAGCAGCTTGGCGCGGGGTAGCTCCTACGAGCAGTACTTC.

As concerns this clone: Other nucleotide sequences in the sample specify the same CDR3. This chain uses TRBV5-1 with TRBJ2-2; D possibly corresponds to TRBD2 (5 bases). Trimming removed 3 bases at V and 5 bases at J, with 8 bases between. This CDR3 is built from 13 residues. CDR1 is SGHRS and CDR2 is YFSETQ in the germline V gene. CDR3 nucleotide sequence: TGCGCCAGCAGCTCTCGGGGTACCGGGGAGCTGTTTTTT. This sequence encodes CASSSRGTGELFF.

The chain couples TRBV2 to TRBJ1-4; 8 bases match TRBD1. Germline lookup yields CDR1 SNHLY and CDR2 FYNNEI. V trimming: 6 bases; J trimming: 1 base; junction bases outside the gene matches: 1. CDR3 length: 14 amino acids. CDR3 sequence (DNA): TGTGCCAGCAGAGACAGGGGAACTAATGAAAAACTGTTTTTT. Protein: CASRDRGTNEKLFF. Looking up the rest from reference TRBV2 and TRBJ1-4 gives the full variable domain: EPEVTQTPSHQVTQMGQEVILRCVPISNHLYFYWYRQILGQKVEFLVSFYNNEISEKSEIFDDQFSVERPDGSNFTLKIRSTKLEDSAMYFCASRDRGTNEKLFFGSGTQLSVL.

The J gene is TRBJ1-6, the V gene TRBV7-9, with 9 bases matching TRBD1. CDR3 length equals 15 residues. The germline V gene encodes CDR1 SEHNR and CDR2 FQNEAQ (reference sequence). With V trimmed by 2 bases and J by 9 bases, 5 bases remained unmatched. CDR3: CASSLKDRGSSPLHF. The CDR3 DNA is TGTGCCAGCAGCTTAAAGGACAGGGGTAGTTCACCCCTCCACTTT.

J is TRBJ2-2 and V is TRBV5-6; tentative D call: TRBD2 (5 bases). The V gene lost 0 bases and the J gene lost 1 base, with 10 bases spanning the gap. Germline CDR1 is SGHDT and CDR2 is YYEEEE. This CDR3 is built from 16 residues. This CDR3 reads CASSLGARENTGELFF. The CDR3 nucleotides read TGTGCCAGCAGCTTGGGGGCTCGGGAGAACACCGGGGAGCTGTTTTTT.

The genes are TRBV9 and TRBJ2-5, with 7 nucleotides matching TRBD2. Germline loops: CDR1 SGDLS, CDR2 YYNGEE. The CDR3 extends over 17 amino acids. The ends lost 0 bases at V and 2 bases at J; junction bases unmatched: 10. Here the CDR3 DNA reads TGTGCCAGCAGCGTAGACGAGTGGGGGGGACTTCAAGAGACCCAGTACTTC. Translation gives CASSVDEWGGLQETQYF.

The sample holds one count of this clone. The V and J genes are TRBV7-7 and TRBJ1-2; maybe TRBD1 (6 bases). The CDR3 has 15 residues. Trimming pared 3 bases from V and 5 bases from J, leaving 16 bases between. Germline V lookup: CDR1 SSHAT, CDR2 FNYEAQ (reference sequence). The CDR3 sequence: CASSFPRQVLYGYTF. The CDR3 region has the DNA TGTGCCAGCAGCTTTCCCCGACAGGTTCTTTATGGCTACACCTTC.

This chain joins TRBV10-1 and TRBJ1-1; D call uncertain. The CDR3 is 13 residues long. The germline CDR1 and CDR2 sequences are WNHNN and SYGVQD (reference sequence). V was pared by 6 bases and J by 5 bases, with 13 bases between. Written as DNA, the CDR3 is TGCGCCAGCAGGGTTGGGGAGTGGACTGAAGCTTTCTTT. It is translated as CASRVGEWTEAFF.